This T cell receptor beta chain was sequenced for a study of CD8 T cells in ankylosing spondylitis. Whole-study findings and limits: Matched ankylosing spondylitis synovial fluid reportedly showed significant enrichment of disease-linked clones. The authors found the disease-linked clones to be CD8+ and relatively rare in peripheral blood. A TCR beta motif made of fewer than ten highly homologous variants seemed typical of ankylosing spondylitis blood.

Germline V gene data show CDR1 as WSHSY and CDR2 as SAAADI. The CDR3 extends over 17 amino acids. Trimming at V came to 7 bases and at J to 8 bases, leaving 17 bases not matched to a gene. In regard to this clonotype: The antigen is unknown.

Quantitative 5'-RACE with molecular barcodes generated TCR beta libraries. TCRdb itself ran the 5' RACE reads through MiXCR, one entry per CDR3 protein. The sample has roughly 240,000 distinct CDR3 sequences; less than 9.5% are singletons. The source material was blood, either unsorted or a sorted T cell fraction (not recorded which). This clonotype originated in a female donor with ankylosing spondylitis or in good health (not recorded which). This rearrangement joins TRBV10-2 to TRBJ2-1; TRBD2 agrees at 10 bases. The CDR3 DNA sequence: TGCGCCAGCACCCCTGTTCTAGCGGGAGTCTCCTTGGATGAGCAGTTCTTC. The encoded protein is CASTPVLAGVSLDEQFF.